The 7 T cell receptor beta chains reported below all come from one sample, sequenced in a study of shared clonotypes between healthy human individuals. The method was immunoSEQ multiplex PCR; TCRdb's version includes in-frame clones alone and lacks a portion of them. The table shows 2 million to 2.5 million clones, with roughly 90% occurring only once. The sequenced material came from naive CD4+ T cells from PBMCs. Subset in this sample: CD45RA+ positively selected. These receptors came from a man between 18 and 29 years old in good health. Some clones in this sample may be carry-over from other donors' samples.

CDR3 protein: CASSLVGRVVTYYGYTF. The CDR3 nucleotides are TGTGCCAGCAGTTTGGTGGGCAGGGTTGTGACGTACTATGGCTACACCTTC. The chain has TRBV28 and TRBJ1-2, with D perhaps TRBD1 (5 bases). This CDR3 contains 17 residues. Between the trimmed V and J ends, which lost 3 bases and 3 bases, there was a span of 20 bases. Germline lookup yields CDR1 MDHEN and CDR2 SYDVKM.

The chain carries TRBV13 and TRBJ2-2, with 8 bases matching TRBD2. J was trimmed by 7 bases and V by 2 bases; bases with no gene match: 9. This CDR3 spans 16 amino acids. The germline V gene has CDR1 PRHDT and CDR2 FYEKMQ (reference sequence). In DNA, the CDR3 is TGTGCCAGCAGCTTAATGAGCGGGAGTTATAGCGGGGAGCTGTTTTTT. Translation: CASSLMSGSYSGELFF.

Turning to this clone: Distinct nucleotide sequences in the sample also encode this CDR3. This chain connects TRBV6-5 to TRBJ1-1, with D possibly TRBD1 on 6 matching bases. Germline V CDR1 and CDR2: MNHEY, SVGAGI. The CDR3 runs to 13 residues. Trimming stripped 5 bases from V and 4 bases from J, with 11 bases between. The CDR3 protein is CASSRGRGTEAFF. The CDR3 DNA sequence: TGTGCCAGCAGTCGGGGCAGGGGCACTGAAGCTTTCTTT.

The chain recombines TRBV10-3 with TRBJ1-1, with D hard to call. CDR1 is ENHRY, CDR2 SYGVKD, per germline. This CDR3 region has 14 residues. Trimming cost V 0 bases and J 0 bases, with 5 bases left between them. CDR3 in DNA: TGTGCCATCAGTGAGTCTCTGTTGAACACTGAAGCTTTCTTT. Protein product: CAISESLLNTEAFF.

The V call is TRBV18, the J call TRBJ1-2, with TRBD1 matching over 8 bases. With 5 bases clipped from V and 8 bases from J, the junction kept 10 bases outside the gene matches. The germline gives CDR1 KGHSH, CDR2 LQKENI. This CDR3 spans 14 amino acids. CDR3 sequence (DNA): TGTGCCAGCTCATCAGAAACAGGGGGGCCGGGCTACACCTTC. Amino acids: CASSSETGGPGYTF.

J is TRBJ2-3 and V is TRBV2, with 8 nucleotides matching TRBD1. Germline V gene lookup returns CDR1 SNHLY and CDR2 FYNNEI. The CDR3 length is 14 residues. V shed 8 bases, J shed 4 bases, and the junction held 8 bases outside the gene matches. This chain's CDR3 is CASGRGQGADTQYF. As DNA, the CDR3 is TGTGCCAGCGGGCGCGGACAGGGAGCAGATACGCAGTATTTT.

The V and J genes are TRBV5-4 and TRBJ2-7; D is perhaps TRBD2 (5 bases). There are 15 residues in the CDR3. Trimming took 0 bases from V and 3 from J, leaving 13 bases between them. Germline lookup yields CDR1 SGHNT and CDR2 YYREEE (reference sequence). In nucleotides, the CDR3 is TGTGCCAGCAGCTTGGTTGCGGGCGCCGTCTACGAGCAGTACTTC. Encoded protein: CASSLVAGAVYEQYF. The full variable domain, with the rest looked up from reference TRBV5-4 and TRBJ2-7, is ETGVTQSPTHLIKTRGQQVTLRCSSQSGHNTVSWYQQALGQGPQFIFQYYREEENGRGNFPPRFSGLQFPNYSSELNVNALELDDSALYLCASSLVAGAVYEQYFGPGTRLTVT.